The rows below give T cell receptor beta chains drawn from one sample of a study of shared clonotypes between healthy human individuals. Libraries were prepared by immunoSEQ multiplex PCR; TCRdb keeps only in-frame clonotypes and omits some of them. Of roughly 2,000,000 clones in the sample, about 95% were seen once. Sequencing used naive CD8+ T cells sorted from blood. These TCRs come from a man younger than 35 in good health. The CDR3 runs from the conserved cysteine through the conserved F or W. D genes are given only for firm matches. Expanded clones get a size class; other rows say once, few or many, or leave the size out.

clone_size j_call d_call v_call cdr3_nt cdr3_aa
- TRBJ2-7 - TRBV4-1 TGCGCCAGCAGCCAAAAGGAAGGGACATCTTACGAGCAGTACTTC CASSQKEGTSYEQYF
- TRBJ1-6 - TRBV2 TGTGCCAGCAGTGATACCCAGGGAGGCGCGACACCCCTCCACTTT CASSDTQGGATPLHF
few TRBJ1-6 - TRBV27 TGTGCCAGCAACCCAGGACCTGGTTATAATTCACCCCTCCACTTT CASNPGPGYNSPLHF
once TRBJ2-7 TRBD2 TRBV5-6 TGTGCCAGCAGCCCCCTAGCGGGCTTCAGCTCCTACGAGCAGTACTTC CASSPLAGFSSYEQYF
- TRBJ2-5 - TRBV28 TGTGCCAGCAGTGTACTGTGGACAGAGCAAGAGACCCAGTACTTC CASSVLWTEQETQYF
- TRBJ1-6 - TRBV13 TGTGCCAGCAGCTACCAGGGGAGTGGACCCCTCCACTTT CASSYQGSGPLHF
- TRBJ1-1 - TRBV11-3 TGTGCCAGCAGTTTAGGAGAAACTGAAGCTTTCTTT CASSLGETEAFF
- TRBJ2-2 - TRBV5-1 TGCGCCAGCAGCTTGCTAGAGGGCACCGGGGAGCTGTTTTTT CASSLLEGTGELFF
- TRBJ1-5 - TRBV28 TGTGCCAGCAGTTTTTGGGGACAAGAATATAGCAATCAGCCCCAGCATTTT CASSFWGQEYSNQPQHF
- TRBJ1-6 - TRBV5-5 TGTGCCAGCAGCTTAAGACAGTCGAGCTCCTATAATTCACCCCTCCACTTT CASSLRQSSSYNSPLHF
- TRBJ1-5 TRBD1 TRBV28 TGTGCCAGCAGTTACAGGGGTCGGGGTCAGCCCCAGCATTTT CASSYRGRGQPQHF
few TRBJ1-6 - TRBV5-6 TGTGCCAGCAGCTTTTGGGCGAATTGGGATTCACCCCTCCACTTT CASSFWANWDSPLHF
- TRBJ2-1 - TRBV5-4 TGTGCCAGCAGCTCGGCGAGCAAGCAGTTCTTC CASSSASKQFF
- TRBJ1-1 - TRBV6-1 TGTGCCAGCATCAACAGACAAGGAGGTGGAACTGAAGCTTTCTTT CASINRQGGGTEAFF
- TRBJ2-7 - TRBV27 TGTGCCAGCAGTTTCGACAGTGCCTACGAGCAGTACTTC CASSFDSAYEQYF
- TRBJ2-7 - TRBV7-2 TGTGCCAGCAGCTTTGATCCTAAATACGAGCAGTACTTC CASSFDPKYEQYF